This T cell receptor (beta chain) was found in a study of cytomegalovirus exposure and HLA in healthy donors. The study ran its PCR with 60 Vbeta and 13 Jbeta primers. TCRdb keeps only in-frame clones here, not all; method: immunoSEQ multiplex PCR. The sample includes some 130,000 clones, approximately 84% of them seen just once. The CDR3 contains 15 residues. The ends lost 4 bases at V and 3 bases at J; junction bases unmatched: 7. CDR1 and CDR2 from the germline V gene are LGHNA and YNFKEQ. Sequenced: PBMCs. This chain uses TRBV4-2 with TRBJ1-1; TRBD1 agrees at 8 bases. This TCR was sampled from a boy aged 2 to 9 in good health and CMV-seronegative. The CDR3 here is CASSLTGGLYTEAFF. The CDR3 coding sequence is TGTGCCAGCAGCCTCACAGGGGGTTTGTACACTGAAGCTTTCTTT.